The next 27 T cell receptor beta chains were all read from a single sample in a study of identifying expanded T cells in peripheral blood (dated by TCRdb to between 2019 and 2020). Libraries were prepared through the immunoSEQ multiplex PCR assay. This is the immuneACCESS table as TCRdb keeps it, with only in-frame sequences that have V and J called. A part of the clones is gone; compared with another copy, unresolved V genes explain less than half, and the rest is unexplained. Here the sample has about 84,000 clones; approximately 83% occur a single time. 4.5% to 7% of the sample goes to the ten largest clones. The sequenced sample was blood. The receptors stem from a person aged 18 to 70 in good health.

There are a few counts of this clone. This rearrangement joins TRBV4-1 to TRBJ1-5; 8 nucleotides line up with TRBD1. V was pared by 4 bases and J by 4 bases, with 3 bases of the junction left unmatched. This CDR3 is 14 amino acids long. Germline V gives CDR1 MGHRA, CDR2 YSYEKL. DNA for the CDR3: TGCGCCAGCAGCCTGGGACAGGCAAATCAGCCCCAGCATTTT. It translates to CASSLGQANQPQHF.

The genes are TRBV2 and TRBJ2-7, with 9 bases identical to TRBD1. The CDR3 is 15 residues long. Trimming at V came to 4 bases and at J to 3 bases, leaving 7 bases not matched to a gene. The germline V gene encodes CDR1 SNHLY and CDR2 FYNNEI. Written as DNA, the CDR3 is TGTGCCAGCAGTGCGGGACAGGGAACATTCTACGAGCAGTACTTC. It specifies CASSAGQGTFYEQYF.

This rearrangement joins TRBV5-1 to TRBJ2-5; D is unresolved. The V and J ends lost 2 bases and 3 bases respectively, with 14 bases between them. In germline, CDR1 is SGHRS, CDR2 YFSETQ. The CDR3 is 15 amino acids. The CDR3 DNA is TGCGCCAGCAGCTTAACTTCACTCCTCGAAGAGACCCAGTACTTC. Its protein product is CASSLTSLLEETQYF.

The chain recombines TRBV4-3 with TRBJ2-7; 7 nucleotides match TRBD1. This CDR3 region has 15 residues. Germline V CDR1 and CDR2: LGHNA, YSLEER. V was clipped by 1 base and J by 3 bases; unmatched bases: 6. The CDR3 DNA is TGCGCCAGCAGCCAAGGGGGGACAGCGGACTACGAGCAGTACTTC. Its protein product is CASSQGGTADYEQYF.

J is TRBJ1-3 and V is TRBV5-3, with 9 bases lining up with TRBD1. TRBV5-3 is an open reading frame, and its role is uncertain. The CDR3 length is 17 residues. V lost 2 bases, J lost 2 bases, and 8 bases stayed unmatched. The CDR3 DNA follows: TGTGCCAGAAGCTTAAGGGGACAGGGAAGGCCTGGAAACACCATATATTTT. It yields the protein CARSLRGQGRPGNTIYF.

The V call is TRBV10-2, the J call TRBJ2-2, with unresolved D. V was trimmed by 4 bases and J by 0 bases, leaving 3 bases between them. CDR3 length: 13 amino acids. Germline CDR1 WSHSY, CDR2 SAAADI. CDR3: CASSASNTGELFF. As DNA, the CDR3 is TGCGCCAGCAGTGCCTCGAACACCGGGGAGCTGTTTTTT.

This clone was seen only once. V is TRBV18 and J is TRBJ2-1; D is ambiguous. This CDR3 contains 12 residues. CDR1 and CDR2 from the germline V gene are KGHSH and LQKENI. V was shortened by 3 bases and J by 7 bases, with 7 bases between the two germline ends. CDR3 protein: CASSPTENEQFF. CDR3 nucleotides: TGTGCCAGCTCACCCACGGAGAATGAGCAGTTCTTC.

The rearrangement uses TRBV6-5 and TRBJ2-7; D perhaps matches TRBD2 (5 bases). The CDR3 is 13 residues long. Per the germline V gene, CDR1 is MNHEY and CDR2 is SVGAGI. The ends were cut back, 9 bases at V and 5 bases at J, with 17 bases in the middle. The DNA for the CDR3 is TGTGCCAGTGGACGGGGAAAAGCGGACGAGCAGTACTTC. It encodes CASGRGKADEQYF.

This clone was detected once. The chain uses TRBV4-2 and TRBJ2-2; TRBD2 aligns across 14 bases. V was pared by 3 bases and J by 0 bases, with 6 bases of the junction left unmatched. The germline gives CDR1 LGHNA, CDR2 YNFKEQ. The CDR3 has 19 residues. CDR3 nucleotides: TGTGCCAGCAGCCACCCCGGACTAGCGGGGGGTTCGAACACCGGGGAGCTGTTTTTT. Its protein is CASSHPGLAGGSNTGELFF.

CDR3 sequence: CASSPRTVQETQYF. CDR3 DNA: TGTGCCAGCTCACCACGGACAGTTCAAGAGACCCAGTACTTC. The gene calls are TRBV18 and TRBJ2-5, with D possibly being TRBD1 (6 bases). The length of the CDR3 is 14 residues. Germline loops: CDR1 KGHSH, CDR2 LQKENI. Trimming took 1 base from V and 2 from J, leaving 8 bases between them.

This chain joins TRBV15 and TRBJ1-2; the match to TRBD1 covers 8 bases. Looked up from germline, CDR1 is LNHNV and CDR2 is YYDKDF (reference sequence). The CDR3 has 13 residues. The V segment lost 4 bases and the J segment 8 bases; nucleotides outside the gene matches: 6. The CDR3 sequence: CATSTRTGRGYTF. In nucleotides, the CDR3 is TGTGCCACCAGCACCCGGACAGGGAGGGGCTACACCTTC.

This chain uses TRBV5-1 with TRBJ1-1; 7 bases map to TRBD1. V shed 4 bases and J 0 bases; nucleotides not matched to a gene: 12. The CDR3 covers 17 residues. Germline CDR1 SGHRS, CDR2 YFSETQ. CDR3 DNA: TGCGCCAGCAGCCTGGGGAGGACAGGCTTAATGAACACTGAAGCTTTCTTT. It yields the protein CASSLGRTGLMNTEAFF. Variable domain in full (rest from reference TRBV5-1 and TRBJ1-1): KAGVTQTPRYLIKTRGQQVTLSCSPISGHRSVSWYQQTPGQGLQFLFEYFSETQRNKGNFPGRFSGRQFSNSRSEMNVSTLELGDSALYLCASSLGRTGLMNTEAFFGQGTRLTVV.

This clone has only a few counts. This chain connects TRBV7-8 to TRBJ1-4; maybe TRBD1 (6 bases). Per germline, CDR1 SGHVS and CDR2 FQNEAQ. V dropped 3 bases and J dropped 1 base, with 12 bases sitting between them. The CDR3 contains 16 residues. CDR3 in DNA: TGTGCCAGCAGCTTCCCGGGACAAGAAACTAATGAAAAACTGTTTTTT. It is translated as CASSFPGQETNEKLFF.

The chain joins TRBV30 to TRBJ2-7, with D hard to call. The CDR3 consists of 13 residues. Germline CDR1 and CDR2: GTSNPN and SVGIG (reference sequence). The V and J ends lost 3 bases and 6 bases respectively, with 15 bases between them. This CDR3 is CAWSKSLRSEQYF. Here the CDR3 DNA reads TGTGCCTGGAGCAAGAGTCTGAGAAGCGAGCAGTACTTC.

A few counts support this clone. Other nucleotide sequences in the sample specify the same CDR3. This sequence joins TRBV5-1 and TRBJ2-5; 9 bases are a match to TRBD1. V lost 3 bases, J lost 1 base, and 1 base stayed unmatched. Germline CDR1 and CDR2: SGHRS and YFSETQ. The CDR3 runs 14 residues. The CDR3 loop is CASSWGQGQETQYF. Here the CDR3 DNA reads TGCGCCAGCAGCTGGGGACAGGGCCAAGAGACCCAGTACTTC.

This clone appeared a single time. The chain is built from TRBV11-3 and TRBJ2-7, with 8 bases lining up with TRBD1. From germline, CDR1 is SGHNT and CDR2 YENEEA. Germline trimming cut 7 bases from V and 2 bases from J; bases unmatched to any gene: 7. The CDR3 runs to 14 residues. CDR3 sequence: CASKSATGAYEQYF. CDR3 DNA: TGTGCCAGCAAGTCCGCGACAGGGGCCTACGAGCAGTACTTC.

The CDR3 DNA reads as TGTGCCAGCAGCCTGGGGGCCTTACGGGATGAGCAGTTCTTC. Protein: CASSLGALRDEQFF. This chain links TRBV7-8 with TRBJ2-1; D is possibly TRBD1 (6 bases). CDR3 length equals 14 residues. Germline V lookup: CDR1 SGHVS, CDR2 FQNEAQ. Trimming stripped 5 bases from V and 8 bases from J, with 16 bases between.

The V call is TRBV19, the J call TRBJ1-5; no clear D. This CDR3 comprises 15 residues. CDR1 and CDR2 (germline): LNHDA, SQIVND (reference sequence). Trimming stripped 0 bases from V and 4 bases from J, with 10 bases between. The CDR3 spells CASSIDDSWNQPQHF. CDR3 nucleotide sequence: TGTGCCAGTAGTATAGATGACTCCTGGAATCAGCCCCAGCATTTT.

The gene calls are TRBV9 and TRBJ1-3; the D is unclear. V lost 4 bases and J 9 bases, leaving 29 bases between the germline ends. This CDR3 is 18 amino acids long. CDR1 and CDR2 (germline): SGDLS, YYNGEE. The CDR3 here is CASSLPRVDGATEGTIYF. The DNA of the CDR3 is TGTGCCAGCAGCCTCCCGCGTGTCGACGGCGCGACCGAGGGCACCATATATTTT.

This clone was recorded a few times. The chain uses TRBV7-2 and TRBJ1-3, with D perhaps TRBD1 (5 bases). V was clipped by 0 bases and J by 0 bases, with 9 bases between them. The germline gives CDR1 SGHTA, CDR2 FQGNSA. This CDR3 is 16 amino acids long. The DNA for the CDR3 is TGTGCCAGCAGCTTAGCGGGACCGCTCTCTGGAAACACCATATATTTT. It translates to CASSLAGPLSGNTIYF.

The chain links TRBV18 to TRBJ1-4; no reliable D call. Germline loops: CDR1 KGHSH, CDR2 LQKENI. The CDR3 runs to 15 residues. The ends were cut back, 6 bases at V and 0 bases at J, with 11 bases in the middle. The CDR3 sequence: CASSARGATNEKLFF. The CDR3 DNA reads as TGTGCCAGCTCGGCCCGTGGGGCAACTAATGAAAAACTGTTTTTT.

The chain couples TRBV4-1 to TRBJ1-3, with 7 positions matching TRBD1. The germline V gene has CDR1 MGHRA and CDR2 YSYEKL. This CDR3 has 15 amino acids. Trimming took 3 bases from V and 4 from J; bases not matched to a gene: 6. Here the CDR3 reads CASSHTGVEGNTIYF. The CDR3 DNA reads TGCGCCAGCAGCCATACAGGGGTGGAAGGAAACACCATATATTTT.

The chain combines TRBV9 with TRBJ2-1; 8 bases align to TRBD1. The germline V gene has CDR1 SGDLS and CDR2 YYNGEE. This CDR3 comprises 14 residues. Trimming removed 5 bases from V and 8 bases from J; junction bases left unmatched: 9. Here the CDR3 reads CASRDRQGKDEQFF. The CDR3 nucleotides are TGTGCCAGCAGAGATCGACAGGGGAAGGATGAGCAGTTCTTC.

V and J are TRBV7-9 and TRBJ1-2; D ambiguous. Germline lookup yields CDR1 SEHNR and CDR2 FQNEAQ (reference sequence). V was clipped by 5 bases and J by 3 bases, with 22 bases between them. This CDR3 is 17 amino acids long. CDR3 residues: CASSDTYQVLRDYGYTF. The CDR3 nucleotides are TGTGCCAGCAGCGACACTTACCAGGTTCTCAGAGACTATGGCTACACCTTC.

The rearrangement joins TRBV6-5 to TRBJ2-5; no clear D gene. Trimming removed 2 bases from V and 2 bases from J, with 3 bases in between. CDR1 and CDR2 (germline): MNHEY, SVGAGI. This CDR3 is 12 amino acids long. The CDR3 sequence is CASSYRQETQYF. CDR3 DNA sequence: TGTGCCAGCAGTTACAGACAAGAGACCCAGTACTTC.

The rearrangement joins TRBV28 to TRBJ1-3; 9 nucleotides match TRBD1. CDR3 size: 14 residues. Germline trimming cut 5 bases from V and 7 bases from J; bases unmatched to any gene: 6. CDR1 MDHEN and CDR2 SYDVKM come from the germline V gene. The CDR3 protein is CASSTGTGLNTIYF. CDR3 in DNA: TGTGCCAGCAGTACCGGGACAGGGCTGAACACCATATATTTT.

This clone was detected only a few times. The chain links TRBV11-2 to TRBJ2-5; possibly TRBD1 for D (6 bases). The ends were cut back, 2 bases at V and 5 bases at J, with 12 bases in the middle. The CDR3 covers 14 residues. Germline V gives CDR1 SGHAT, CDR2 FQNNGV. As DNA, the CDR3 is TGTGCCAGCAGCTTATCCAGGGGCTGGGAGACCCAGTACTTC. Translating gives CASSLSRGWETQYF.